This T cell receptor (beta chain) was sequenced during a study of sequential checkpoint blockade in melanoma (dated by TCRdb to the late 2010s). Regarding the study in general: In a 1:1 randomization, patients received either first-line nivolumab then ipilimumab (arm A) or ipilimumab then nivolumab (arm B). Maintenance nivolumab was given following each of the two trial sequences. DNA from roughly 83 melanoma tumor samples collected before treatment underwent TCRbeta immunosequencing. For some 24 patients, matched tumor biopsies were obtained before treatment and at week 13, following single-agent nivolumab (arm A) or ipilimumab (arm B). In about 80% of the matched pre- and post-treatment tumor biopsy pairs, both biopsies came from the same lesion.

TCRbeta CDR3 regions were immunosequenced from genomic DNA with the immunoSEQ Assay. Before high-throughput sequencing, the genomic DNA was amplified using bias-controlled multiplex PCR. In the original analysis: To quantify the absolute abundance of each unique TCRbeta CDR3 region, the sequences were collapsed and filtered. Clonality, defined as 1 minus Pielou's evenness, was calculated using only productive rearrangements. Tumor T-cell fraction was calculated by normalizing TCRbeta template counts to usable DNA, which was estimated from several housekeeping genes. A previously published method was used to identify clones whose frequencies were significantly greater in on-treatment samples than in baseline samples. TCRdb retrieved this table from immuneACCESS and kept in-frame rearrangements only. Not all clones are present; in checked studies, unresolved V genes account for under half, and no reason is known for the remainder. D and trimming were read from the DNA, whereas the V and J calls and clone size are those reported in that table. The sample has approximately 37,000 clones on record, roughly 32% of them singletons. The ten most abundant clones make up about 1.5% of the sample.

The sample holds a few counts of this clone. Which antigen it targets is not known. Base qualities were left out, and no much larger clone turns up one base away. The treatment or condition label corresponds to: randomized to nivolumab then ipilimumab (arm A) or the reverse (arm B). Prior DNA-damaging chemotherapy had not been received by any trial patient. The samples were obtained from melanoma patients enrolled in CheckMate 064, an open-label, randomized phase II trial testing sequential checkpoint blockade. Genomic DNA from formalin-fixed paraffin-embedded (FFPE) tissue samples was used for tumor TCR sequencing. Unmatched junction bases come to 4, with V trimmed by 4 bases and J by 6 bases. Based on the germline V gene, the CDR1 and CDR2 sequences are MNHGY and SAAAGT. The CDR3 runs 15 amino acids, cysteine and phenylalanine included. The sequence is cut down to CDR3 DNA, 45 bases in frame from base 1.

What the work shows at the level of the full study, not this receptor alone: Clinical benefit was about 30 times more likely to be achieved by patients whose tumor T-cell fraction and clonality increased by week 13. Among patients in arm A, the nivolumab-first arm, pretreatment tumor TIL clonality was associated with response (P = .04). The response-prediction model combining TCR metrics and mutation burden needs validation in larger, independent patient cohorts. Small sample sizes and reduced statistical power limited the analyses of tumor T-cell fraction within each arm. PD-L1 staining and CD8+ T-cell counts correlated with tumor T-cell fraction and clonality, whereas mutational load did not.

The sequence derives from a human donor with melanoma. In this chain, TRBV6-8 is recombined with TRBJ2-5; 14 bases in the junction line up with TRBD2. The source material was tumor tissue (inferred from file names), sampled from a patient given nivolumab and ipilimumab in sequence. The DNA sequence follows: TGTGCCAGCAGTTCGGGACTAGCGGGAGTGAAGACCCAGTACTTC. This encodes CASSSGLAGVKTQYF.